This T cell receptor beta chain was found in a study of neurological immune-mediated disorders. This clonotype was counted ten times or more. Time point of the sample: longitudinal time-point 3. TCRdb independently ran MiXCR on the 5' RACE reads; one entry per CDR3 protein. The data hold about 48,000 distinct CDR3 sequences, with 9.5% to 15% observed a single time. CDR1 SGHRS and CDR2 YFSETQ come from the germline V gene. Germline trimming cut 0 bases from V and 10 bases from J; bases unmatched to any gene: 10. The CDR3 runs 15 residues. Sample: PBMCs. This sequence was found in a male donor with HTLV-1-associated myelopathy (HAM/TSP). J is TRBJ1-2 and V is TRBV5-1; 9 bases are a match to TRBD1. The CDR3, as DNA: TGCGCCAGCAGCTTGGATGGGGACAGGGCCTATATCTACACCTTC. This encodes CASSLDGDRAYIYTF.